Below, one TCR beta chain is given with its context. The antigen it recognizes is unknown. Nothing much larger sits one base from this clone, and base qualities are not available. TCRbeta CDR3 regions were amplified from genomic DNA by means of the immunoSEQ Assay, a bias-controlled multiplex PCR. The authors' pipeline ran thus. The number of nucleated cells in each sample was estimated from the amplification of reference gene primers within the assay. To quantify the absolute abundance of each unique TCRbeta CDR3 rearrangement, sequence reads were collapsed and filtered. For each sample, productive Simpson clonality was calculated as the square root of Simpson's diversity index across productive rearrangements. TCRdb took this table from immuneACCESS and kept in-frame rearrangements with V and J called. Such tables lack part of the clones; where checked against another copy, unresolved V genes explain under half of the gap, and the rest is unexplained. The V and J calls and clone size come from that table; D and trimming were worked out from the DNA. This sample is represented by 250,000 to 350,000 clones; 70% to 85% of them were singletons. Clones ranked in the top ten supply almost 1.5% of the sample.

The sample is drawn from a study of blood T cell repertoires in COVID-19 (dated by TCRdb to 2020 to 2021). About the investigation overall: Samples covering the acute and convalescent phases of COVID-19 were provided by collaborators in the United States, Italy and Spain. The prospective study material was composed of cDNA or gDNA derived from T cells, B-cell-depleted T cells, or PBMCs. Subjects who had been exposed to COVID-19, were actively infected with it, or had recovered from it provided the deeply sampled blood TCRbeta repertoires that made up the dataset. The repertoires were released in a freely available public database meant as a resource for research on the immune response to SARS-CoV-2. The samples were drawn from two sources: the first 160 participants of the ongoing ImmuneRACE study, and 1,000 to 1,500 subjects contributed by 6 global collaborators. The sample metadata nearly always contained a de-identified subject ID, COVID-19 status, age in years and sex. HLA class I and class II types, where available, came from metadata supplied by the sample provider rather than from assay-based typing.

CDR1 MNHEY and CDR2 SMNVEV are derived from the germline V gene (reference sequence). Between the V and J ends, shortened by 2 bases and 7 bases respectively, the junction contains 8 bases. The CDR3, from cysteine to phenylalanine, totals 13 residues. Here the CDR3 DNA is all that survives: 39 bases in frame from base 1. In Seattle, one collaborating source enrolled patients while the infection was active and tracked those patients longitudinally over the course of disease. The collaborating institutions used their own protocols to collect whole blood in K2EDTA tubes. For TCRbeta analysis, collaborators shipped samples in one of three forms: frozen whole blood, isolated PBMCs, or DNA extracted from either of those sample types. The paper as a whole reports these results and caveats: The quantity of clinical and demographic metadata differed by source and by participant and was supplied without curation.

Sequences were obtained from peripheral blood. The origin of this receptor is a human donor with COVID-19, enrolled during active disease. The donor label of this sample is uncertain. The rearranged segments are TRBV27 and TRBJ2-2, with no confidently assigned D gene. This receptor has the CDR3 CASSLQTGGELFF. The DNA sequence reads TGTGCCAGCAGTTTACAGACGGGCGGGGAGCTGTTTTTT.